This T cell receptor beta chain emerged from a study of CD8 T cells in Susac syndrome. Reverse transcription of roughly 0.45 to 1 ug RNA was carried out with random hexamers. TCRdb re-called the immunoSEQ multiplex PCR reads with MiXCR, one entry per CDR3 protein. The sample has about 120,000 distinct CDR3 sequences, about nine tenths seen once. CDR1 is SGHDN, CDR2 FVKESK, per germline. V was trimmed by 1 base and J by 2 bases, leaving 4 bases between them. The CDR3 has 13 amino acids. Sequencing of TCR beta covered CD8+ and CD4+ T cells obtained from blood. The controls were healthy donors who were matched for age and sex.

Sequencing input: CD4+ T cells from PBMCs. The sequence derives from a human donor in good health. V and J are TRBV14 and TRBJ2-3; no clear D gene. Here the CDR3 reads CASSQANTDTQYF. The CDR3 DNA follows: TGTGCCAGCAGCCAAGCAAACACAGATACGCAGTATTTT.